The present entry profiles one T cell receptor (beta chain) with its context. This clonotype was recorded a few times. This receptor's antigen is unknown. Per-base quality was not reported, and no clone a single base away is much larger than it. Including cysteine and phenylalanine, the CDR3 has 17 amino acids. Just the 51-base CDR3 DNA is kept, in frame starting at base 1. CDR1 and CDR2, looked up from the germline V gene (reference sequence), are MNHEY and SMNVEV. Here V drops 5 bases and J drops 1 base, and the junction holds 13 bases not matched to any gene. The record originates from a study of T-cell reconstitution after alpha-beta-depleted transplantation in children listed by TCRdb under 2016. Describing the broader study: T-cell immune reconstitution after TCRalphabeta/CD19-depleted allogeneic hematopoietic cell transplantation in children was quantitatively tracked in the study by means of TCR repertoire profiling.

The library was produced with PCR. Sequencing took place on an Illumina HiSeq 2500. TCR libraries were prepared with molecular barcoding, using unique molecular identifiers to normalize TCRbeta repertoire quantification. TCRdb trimmed the raw reads at Q25, called clones with MiXCR and kept productive beta chains. Every CDR3 protein is listed once, alongside the most common genes and DNA of its rows. In this sample the table shows hundreds of thousands of distinct CDR3 sequences, about 10% of which occur a single time. The ten largest clones take up about 4% of the sample. The TCR sequence derives from a human donor who donated a stem cell graft to a child with acute myeloid leukemia. The chain is assembled from TRBV27 and TRBJ2-7, with TRBD2 matching 8 junction bases. Material: PBMCs from the stem cell graft donor, obtained from the stem cell graft. CDR3 protein: CASSPHGLADSSYEQYF. The sequence in DNA is TGTGCCAGCAGTCCTCATGGACTAGCAGACTCATCCTACGAGCAGTACTTC.